The following is a T cell receptor (beta chain) sequence with its context. These data originate in a study of blood T cell repertoires in COVID-19. As for the study in general: Acute and convalescent COVID-19 specimens originated in the United States, Italy and Spain. T cells, B-cell-depleted T cells, or PBMCs provided the cDNA or gDNA that served as material.

Patients at the Seattle site were enrolled during active infection and followed longitudinally. The authors' processing: Reference gene primer amplification yielded estimated nucleated cell counts. Sequencing used immunoSEQ multiplex PCR; TCRdb keeps in-frame clones, though not all of them. V, J and clone size derive from that table, while D and trimming were established from the DNA sequence. The table records around 430,000 clones, 70% to 90% of them present only once. The CDR3 runs 15 residues. Germline values: CDR1 MNHEY, CDR2 SVGAGI. V lost 6 bases to trimming and J lost 3 bases; unmatched junction nucleotides: 5.

The sample consisted of peripheral blood. V usage is TRBV6-5 and J usage is TRBJ1-1, with 12 bases lining up with TRBD1. The clonotype comes from a woman between 50 and 59 years old with COVID-19, enrolled during active disease. The CDR3 protein is CASSWDRGQDTEAFF. The CDR3 DNA sequence: TGTGCCAGCAGCTGGGACAGGGGGCAGGACACTGAAGCTTTCTTT.